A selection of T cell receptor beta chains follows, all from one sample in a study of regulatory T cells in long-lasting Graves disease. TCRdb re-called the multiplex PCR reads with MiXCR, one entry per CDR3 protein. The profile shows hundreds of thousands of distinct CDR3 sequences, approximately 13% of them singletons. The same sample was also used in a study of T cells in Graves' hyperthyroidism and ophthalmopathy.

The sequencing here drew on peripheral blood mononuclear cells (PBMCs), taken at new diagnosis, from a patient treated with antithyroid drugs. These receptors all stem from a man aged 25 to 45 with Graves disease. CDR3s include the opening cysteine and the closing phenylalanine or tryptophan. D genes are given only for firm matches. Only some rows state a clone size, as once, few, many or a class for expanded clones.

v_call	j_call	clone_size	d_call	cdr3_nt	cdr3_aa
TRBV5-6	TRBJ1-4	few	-	TGTGCCAGCAGCTTGTTGGCAGAAAGGACGACTAATGAAAAACTGTTTTTT	CASSLLAERTTNEKLFF
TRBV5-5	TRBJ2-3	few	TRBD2	TGTGCCAGCAGCCCACAGCGGGAGCCAGATACGCAGTATTTT	CASSPQREPDTQYF
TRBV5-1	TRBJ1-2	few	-	TGCGCCAGCAGCTTGTACCAGGGAGGTGGCTACACCTTC	CASSLYQGGGYTF
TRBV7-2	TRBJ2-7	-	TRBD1	TGTGCCAGCAGCCTTACAGGGGCAAACGAGCAGTACTTC	CASSLTGANEQYF
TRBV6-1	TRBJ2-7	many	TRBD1	TGTGCCAGCAGTCGAAGGGACAGGGGGTCCAGCGGGAGGTTCTACGAGCAGTACTTC	CASSRRDRGSSGRFYEQYF
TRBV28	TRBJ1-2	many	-	TGTGCCAGCAGTTTATCCCTTGACGGCTACACCTTC	CASSLSLDGYTF
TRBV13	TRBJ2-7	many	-	TGTGCCAGCAGCCCTTCTAGGGACCTCTACGAGCAGTACTTC	CASSPSRDLYEQYF
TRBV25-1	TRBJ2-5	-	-	TGTGCCAGCGCCAGTCGGGGGCAAGAGACCCAGTACTTC	CASASRGQETQYF
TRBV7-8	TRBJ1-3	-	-	TGTGCCAGCAGCTTAGCCGTACCTCCCCGGGCCTCTGGAAACACCATATATTTT	CASSLAVPPRASGNTIYF
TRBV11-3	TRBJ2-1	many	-	TGTGCCAGCAGCTTTCGTTCCGGTGGGGCATGGGAGCAGTTCTTC	CASSFRSGGAWEQFF
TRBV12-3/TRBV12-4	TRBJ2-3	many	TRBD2	TGTGCCAGCAGTCCTCGGGGGGAGTCTAGCACAGATACGCAGTATTTT	CASSPRGESSTDTQYF
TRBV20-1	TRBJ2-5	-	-	TGCAGTGCTAGAGTGAGTTGGATCCAAGAGACCCAGTACTTC	CSARVSWIQETQYF
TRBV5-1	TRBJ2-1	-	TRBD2	TGCGCCAGCAGCTTGAAGGATAGCGGGAGCGCAAGGAATGAGCAGTTCTTC	CASSLKDSGSARNEQFF
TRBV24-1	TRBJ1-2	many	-	TGTGCCACCAGTGAATCCAGGGGAGGTTATGGCTACACCTTC	CATSESRGGYGYTF
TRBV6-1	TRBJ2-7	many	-	TGTGCCAGCAGTGACCAGGACGGCGGTCCCTACGAGCAGTACTTC	CASSDQDGGPYEQYF
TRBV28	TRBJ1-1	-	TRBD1	TGTGCCAGCAGTTTATGGACAGGGGCCGTGAACACTGAAGCTTTCTTT	CASSLWTGAVNTEAFF
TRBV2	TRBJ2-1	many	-	TGTGCCAGCAGCACTACGATCTACAATGAGCAGTTCTTC	CASSTTIYNEQFF
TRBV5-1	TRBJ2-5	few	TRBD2	TGCGCCAGCAGCTCCCTAGCGGGCGAGACCCAGTACTTC	CASSSLAGETQYF
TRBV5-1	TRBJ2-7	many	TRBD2	TGCGCCAGCAGCTTGCTTTGGGCTAGCGGGGATTCCGAGCAGTACTTC	CASSLLWASGDSEQYF
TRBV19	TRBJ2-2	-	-	TGTGCCGGGGGGAACACCGGGGAGCTGTTTTTT	CAGGNTGELFF
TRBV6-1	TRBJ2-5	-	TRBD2	TGTGCCAGCAGTGCTCTAGCGGGAGGGCCGTACAATGAGCAGTACTTC	CASSALAGGPYNEQYF
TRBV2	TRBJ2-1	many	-	TGTGCCAGCAGTGAAATAAGGGGGGGACGCTACAATGAGCAGTTCTTC	CASSEIRGGRYNEQFF
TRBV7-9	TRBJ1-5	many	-	TGTGCCAGCAGCTGGAGGGGCAATCAGCCCCAGCATTTT	CASSWRGNQPQHF
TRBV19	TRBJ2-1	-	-	TGTGCCAGTAGTATCGTAGCGGAGGTGGGCAATGAGCAGTTCTTC	CASSIVAEVGNEQFF
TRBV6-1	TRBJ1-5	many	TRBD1	TGTGCCAGCAGCAGACAGGGTGATAGCAATCAGCCCCAGCATTTT	CASSRQGDSNQPQHF
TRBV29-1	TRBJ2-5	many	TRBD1	TGCAGCGTTGGGGGGAAGACAGGGGTGGAGACCCAGTACTTC	CSVGGKTGVETQYF
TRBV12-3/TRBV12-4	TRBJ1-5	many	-	TGTGCCAGCAGGGATCAGGGGCTAAATCAGCCCCAGCATTTT	CASRDQGLNQPQHF